This T cell receptor (beta chain) was found in a study of blood T cell repertoires in COVID-19. V shed 5 bases and J shed 3 bases, with 14 bases lying between them. Germline V gene lookup returns CDR1 MNHEY and CDR2 SVGAGI. There are 14 residues in the CDR3. Only in-frame clones appear in the TCRdb table, and some are missing; sequencing was by immunoSEQ multiplex PCR. The table lists under 300,000 clones, about 87% of them singletons. The sample was peripheral blood. The receptor's source is a woman in her seventies with active or convalescent COVID-19. The chain is built from TRBV6-5 and TRBJ2-7; maybe TRBD1 (6 bases). CDR3 nucleotides: TGTGCCAGCAGTCGCGCCGGGACACACTACGAGCAGTACTTC. This gives the protein CASSRAGTHYEQYF.